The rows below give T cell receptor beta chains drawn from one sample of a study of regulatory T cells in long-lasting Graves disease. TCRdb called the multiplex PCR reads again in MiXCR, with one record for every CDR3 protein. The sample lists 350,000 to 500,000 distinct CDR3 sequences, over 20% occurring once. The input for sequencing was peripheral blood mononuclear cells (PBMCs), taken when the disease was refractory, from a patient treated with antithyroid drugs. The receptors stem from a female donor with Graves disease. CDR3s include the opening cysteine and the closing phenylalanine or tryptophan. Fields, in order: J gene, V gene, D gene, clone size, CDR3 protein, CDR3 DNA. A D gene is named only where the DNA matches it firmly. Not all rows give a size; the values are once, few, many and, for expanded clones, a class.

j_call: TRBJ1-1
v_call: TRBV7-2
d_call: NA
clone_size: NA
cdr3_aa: CASSLGGLGAFF
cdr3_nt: TGTGCCAGCAGCTTAGGGGGCTTGGGGGCTTTCTTT

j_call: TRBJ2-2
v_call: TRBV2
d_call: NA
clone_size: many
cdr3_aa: CASSQDGRGELFF
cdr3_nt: TGTGCCAGCAGTCAAGACGGACGCGGGGAGCTGTTTTTT

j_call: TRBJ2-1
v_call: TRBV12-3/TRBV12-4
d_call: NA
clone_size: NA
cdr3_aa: CASTLDRSNEQFF
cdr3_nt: TGTGCCAGCACCCTAGATAGGTCTAATGAGCAGTTCTTC

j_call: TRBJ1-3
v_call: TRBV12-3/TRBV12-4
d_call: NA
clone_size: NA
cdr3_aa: CASSFSGISGNTIYF
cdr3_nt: TGTGCCAGCAGTTTTTCAGGGATCTCTGGAAACACCATATATTTT

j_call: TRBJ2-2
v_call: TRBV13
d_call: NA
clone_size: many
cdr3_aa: CASSRTSTGELFF
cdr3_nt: TGTGCCAGCAGCCGAACTAGCACCGGGGAGCTGTTTTTT

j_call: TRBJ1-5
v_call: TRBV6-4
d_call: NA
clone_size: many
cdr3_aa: CASSVVPSGNQPQHF
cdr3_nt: TGTGCCAGCAGTGTGGTCCCTTCTGGCAATCAGCCCCAGCATTTT

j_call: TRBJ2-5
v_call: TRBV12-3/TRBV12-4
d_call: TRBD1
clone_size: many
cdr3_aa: CASSSAQGAGKTQYF
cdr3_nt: TGTGCCAGCAGCTCAGCCCAGGGGGCTGGAAAGACCCAGTACTTC

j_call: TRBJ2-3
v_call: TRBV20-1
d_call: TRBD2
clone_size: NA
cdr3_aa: CSATVAGVSDTQYF
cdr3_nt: TGCAGTGCGACCGTAGCGGGAGTTTCAGATACGCAGTATTTT

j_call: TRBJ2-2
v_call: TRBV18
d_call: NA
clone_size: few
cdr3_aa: CASSPNAGELFF
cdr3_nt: TGTGCCAGCTCACCCAATGCCGGGGAGCTGTTTTTT

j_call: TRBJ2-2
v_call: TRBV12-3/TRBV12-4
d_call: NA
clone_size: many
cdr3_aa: CASSFGRRAGELFF
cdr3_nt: TGTGCCAGCAGTTTTGGGAGAAGGGCCGGGGAGCTGTTTTTT

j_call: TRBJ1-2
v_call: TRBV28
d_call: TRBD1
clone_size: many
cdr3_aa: CASRDRGTINYGYTF
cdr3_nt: TGTGCCAGCCGGGACAGGGGAACAATTAACTATGGCTACACCTTC

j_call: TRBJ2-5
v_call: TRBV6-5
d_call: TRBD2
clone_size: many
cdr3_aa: CASSYEGVLAGGQETQYF
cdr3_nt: TGTGCCAGCAGTTACGAAGGTGTCCTAGCGGGAGGTCAAGAGACCCAGTACTTC

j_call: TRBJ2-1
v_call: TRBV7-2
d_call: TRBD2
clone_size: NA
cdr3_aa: CASSLVSGRIDEQFF
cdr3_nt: TGTGCCAGCAGCTTAGTTAGCGGGAGGATTGATGAGCAGTTCTTC

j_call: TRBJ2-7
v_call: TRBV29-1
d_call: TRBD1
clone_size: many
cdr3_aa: CSVADRAPYEQYF
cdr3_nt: TGCAGCGTGGCGGACAGGGCTCCCTACGAGCAGTACTTC

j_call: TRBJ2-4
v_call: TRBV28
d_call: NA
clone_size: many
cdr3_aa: CASSFARRGFDKNIQYF
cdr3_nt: TGTGCCAGCAGTTTTGCTAGGAGGGGGTTCGACAAAAACATTCAGTACTTC

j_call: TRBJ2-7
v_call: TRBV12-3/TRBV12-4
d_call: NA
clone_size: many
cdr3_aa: CASSLGQPGGEQYF
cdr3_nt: TGTGCCAGCAGTCTTGGACAGCCCGGAGGGGAGCAGTACTTC

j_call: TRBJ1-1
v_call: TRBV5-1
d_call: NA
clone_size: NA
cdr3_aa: CASSIREQNTEAFF
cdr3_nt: TGCGCCAGCAGCATACGGGAGCAGAACACTGAAGCTTTCTTT

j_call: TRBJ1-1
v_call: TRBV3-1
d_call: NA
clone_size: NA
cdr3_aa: CASSQDQAGVREAFF
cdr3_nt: TGTGCCAGCAGCCAAGATCAGGCGGGGGTTAGGGAAGCTTTCTTT

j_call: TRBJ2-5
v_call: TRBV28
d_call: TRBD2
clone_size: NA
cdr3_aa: CASNPGSGRSRGETQYF
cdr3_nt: TGTGCCAGCAACCCTGGAAGCGGGAGATCCCGGGGAGAGACCCAGTACTTC

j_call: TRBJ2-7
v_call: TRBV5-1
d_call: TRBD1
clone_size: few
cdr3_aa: CASSLAGTVDAEQYF
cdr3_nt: TGCGCCAGCAGCCTCGCCGGGACAGTAGACGCTGAGCAGTACTTC